This T cell receptor beta chain was documented in a study of blood T cell repertoires in COVID-19 (dated by TCRdb to about 2020). About the study as a whole: Collaborator samples came from the United States, Italy and Spain and covered acute and convalescent phases of COVID-19. The material from the prospective study consisted of cDNA or gDNA derived from T cells, B-cell-depleted T cells, or PBMCs. Subjects who had been exposed to COVID-19, were actively infected with it, or had recovered from it provided the deeply sampled blood TCRbeta repertoires that made up the dataset. The repertoires were released in a freely available public database meant as a resource for research on the immune response to SARS-CoV-2. Samples came from the ongoing ImmuneRACE study (first 160 participants) plus 1,254 subjects from 6 global collaborators. A de-identified subject ID, COVID-19 status, age in years and sex were almost always included in the sample metadata. Where HLA class I and class II types were available, the types were taken from metadata supplied by the sample provider, not from assay-based typing. The investigation overall reported the following: Clinical and demographic metadata were provided uncurated, with the amount varying by source and participant.

The collaborating institutions used their own protocols to collect whole blood in K2EDTA tubes. Collaborator samples were shipped for TCRbeta analysis as frozen whole blood, isolated PBMCs, or DNA extracted from either sample type. Trimming at the junction amounts to 5 bases on V and 3 bases on J, and the germline ends lie 11 bases apart. The CDR3 runs 14 amino acids, cysteine and phenylalanine included. Only the CDR3 portion is preserved as DNA: 42 bases, with reading frame beginning at the first base. The germline V gene yields SGHTA for CDR1 and FQGNSA for CDR2. TCRbeta CDR3 regions were amplified from genomic DNA by means of the immunoSEQ Assay, a bias-controlled multiplex PCR. Concerning the study's data processing: The number of nucleated cells in each sample was estimated by amplification of reference gene primers within the assay. To quantify the absolute abundance of each unique TCRbeta CDR3 rearrangement, sequence reads were collapsed and filtered. For each sample, productive Simpson clonality was calculated as the square root of Simpson's diversity index across productive rearrangements. The table was pulled from immuneACCESS by TCRdb, which kept in-frame rearrangements only. Such tables lose some clones; where checked, under half of the loss comes from unresolved V genes, and the rest has no known cause. The D gene and trimming were derived from the DNA, and the V and J assignments and clone size from that table. The sample table records 90,000 or so clones; 75% to 90% of these occur just once. Around 10% of the sample rests with the top ten.

This clone occurred once. What antigen it recognizes has not been identified. No base qualities exist here, and no much larger clone lies one base off it. This sequence was found in an elderly man with acute or convalescent COVID-19. The chain joins TRBV7-2 to TRBJ2-1; a confident D gene designation cannot be given. The specimen was peripheral blood. The nucleotide sequence is given as TGTGCCAGCAGCGTACTTAGAGGCTACAATGAGCAGTTCTTC. This translates into CASSVLRGYNEQFF. The reference TRBV7-2 and TRBJ2-1 proteins fill in what lies around the CDR3, so the full variable domain reads GAGVSQSPSNKVTEKGKDVELRCDPISGHTALYWYRQSLGQGLEFLIYFQGNSAPDKSGLPSDRFSAERTGGSVSTLTIQRTQQEDSAVYLCASSVLRGYNEQFFGPGTRLTVL.